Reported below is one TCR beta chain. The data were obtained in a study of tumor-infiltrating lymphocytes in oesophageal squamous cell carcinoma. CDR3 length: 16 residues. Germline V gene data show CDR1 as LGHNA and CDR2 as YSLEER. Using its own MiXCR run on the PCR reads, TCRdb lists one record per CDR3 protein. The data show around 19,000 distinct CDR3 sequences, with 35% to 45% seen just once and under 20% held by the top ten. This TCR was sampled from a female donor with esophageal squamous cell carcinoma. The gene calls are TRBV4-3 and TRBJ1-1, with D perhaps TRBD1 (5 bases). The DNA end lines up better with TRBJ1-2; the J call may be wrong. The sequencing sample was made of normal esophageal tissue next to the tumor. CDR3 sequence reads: CASSQDRTGRPYGYTF. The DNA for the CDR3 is TGCGCCAGCAGCCAAGATCGAACAGGTCGGCCCTATGGCTACACCTTC.